Reported below is one T cell receptor (beta chain). The data were obtained in a study of identical twins. This CDR3 is built from 16 residues. Trimming took 3 bases from V and 5 from J; bases not matched to a gene: 10. Germline lookup yields CDR1 SGDLS and CDR2 YYNGEE. A single record per CDR3 protein comes from TCRdb applying MiXCR to the 5' RACE reads. This table holds about 520,000 distinct CDR3 sequences, 20% to 25% found once. These same data were also listed under a study on T cells expressing NK-cell markers.

The TCR originated in a woman aged 18-29 years in good health. V is TRBV9 and J is TRBJ2-5, with 10 bases that match TRBD2. The sample consisted of CD4+ T cells sorted from blood. CDR3: CASSGMSGRAVETQYF. DNA of the CDR3: TGTGCCAGCAGCGGGATGAGCGGGAGGGCCGTGGAGACCCAGTACTTC.